The rows below give T cell receptor beta chains drawn from one sample of a study of blood T cell repertoires in COVID-19. Generated by immunoSEQ multiplex PCR, the TCRdb table keeps only in-frame clones and is missing some. In the table there are roughly 300,000 clones, around 84% of which are singletons. The sequencing sample was made of PBMCs or T cells enriched from blood (not recorded which). These receptors were collected from a woman in her late teens or twenties who had recovered from COVID-19. Each CDR3 is given with its conserved first and last residue. Fields, in order: CDR3 DNA, CDR3 protein, V gene, clone size, J gene, D gene. A D gene is named only where the DNA matches it firmly. A row's size may be missing; if present it is once, few, many or a size class.

TGTGCCAGCAGTTACTCCGAGGTCGACGGCTACACCTTC CASSYSEVDGYTF TRBV6-5 NA TRBJ1-2 NA
TGTGCCAGCAGCCAAGAATTGGACACGAACACTGAAGCTTTCTTT CASSQELDTNTEAFF TRBV3-1/TRBV3-2 NA TRBJ1-1 NA
TGTGCCTGGGGTGGGGCTACAGGTCGCCAGCCCCAGCATTTT CAWGGATGRQPQHF TRBV30 few TRBJ1-5 NA
TGTGCCAGCAGCCCGGACTTCTACAATGAGCAGTTCTTC CASSPDFYNEQFF TRBV7-6 NA TRBJ2-1 NA
TGTGCCAGCAGCCCTAATCCTAGCGGATCCTACGAGCAGTACTTC CASSPNPSGSYEQYF TRBV3-1/TRBV3-2 NA TRBJ2-7 TRBD2
TGTGCCAGCAGGGGACAGGGGAACACTGAAGCTTTCTTT CASRGQGNTEAFF TRBV2 NA TRBJ1-1 TRBD1
TGTGCCAGCAGTGAAGCCGTTAATCAGCCCCAGCATTTT CASSEAVNQPQHF TRBV6-1 NA TRBJ1-5 NA
TGTGCCAGCAGGCTAGCGGGAGGGCCCCACGAGCAGTACTTC CASRLAGGPHEQYF TRBV2 few TRBJ2-7 TRBD2
TGTGCCAGCAGCTTCGGGACTAGCTCCTACGAGCAGTACTTC CASSFGTSSYEQYF TRBV11-2 few TRBJ2-7 TRBD2
TGTGCCAGCAGCTTAACCAGCGGGAGTGATGAGCAGTACTTC CASSLTSGSDEQYF TRBV7-9 once TRBJ2-7 TRBD2
TGTGCCAGCAGCCATAGGGGGAGTCGCGACGAGCAGTACTTC CASSHRGSRDEQYF TRBV14 few TRBJ2-7 NA
TGCGCCAGCAGCTTGGCCGACGGGAACTATGGCTACACCTTC CASSLADGNYGYTF TRBV5-1 NA TRBJ1-2 NA
TGTGCCAGCAGCCAAGAGAGCGTGGGGAGGATCCCCTACGAGCAGTACTTC CASSQESVGRIPYEQYF TRBV4-2 NA TRBJ2-7 NA
TGTGCCAGTAGCGACAGGGGGCGAACAGATACGCAGTATTTT CASSDRGRTDTQYF TRBV19 NA TRBJ2-3 TRBD1
TGTGCCAGCAGTTCCCCGCCTGGGACAGGGCAGAACGAGCAGTACTTC CASSSPPGTGQNEQYF TRBV6-5 few TRBJ2-7 TRBD1
TGTGCCAGCTCGATTGGACAGGGGGCTTACACCGGGGAGCTGTTTTTT CASSIGQGAYTGELFF TRBV5-4 NA TRBJ2-2 TRBD1
TGTGCCAGCTCACCACAGGGAGGGGAAGTTAACTATGGCTACACCTTC CASSPQGGEVNYGYTF TRBV18 NA TRBJ1-2 NA
TGTGCCAGCAGCGTAGATAGGAGGGGGCTGAACTATGGCTACACCTTC CASSVDRRGLNYGYTF TRBV9 NA TRBJ1-2 TRBD1
TGCGCCAGCAGCTTGGAAAGACAGGGGAACACTGAAGCTTTCTTT CASSLERQGNTEAFF TRBV5-1 NA TRBJ1-1 TRBD1
TGTGCCAGCAGGGGGGGAGAGACCCAGTACTTC CASRGGETQYF TRBV6-5 NA TRBJ2-5 NA
TGCGCCAGCAGCTCCGTCCTTAATGAGCAGTTCTTC CASSSVLNEQFF TRBV5-1 NA TRBJ2-1 NA
TGTGCCAGCAGTTCCGGGGTAGGCTACACCTTC CASSSGVGYTF TRBV12-3/TRBV12-4 NA TRBJ1-2 NA
TGTGCCAGCATAATGAGGGAAAACACTGAAGCTTTCTTT CASIMRENTEAFF TRBV6-5 NA TRBJ1-1 NA
TGTGCCAGCAGTACTAGAACAGGGGGTTGGATGACTGAAGCTTTCTTT CASSTRTGGWMTEAFF TRBV25-1 NA TRBJ1-1 TRBD1
TGCAGTGCTAGAGGACAGCCTGAAGCTTTCTTT CSARGQPEAFF TRBV20-1 NA TRBJ1-1 NA
TGCGCCAGCAGCCAAGATTCCGGAGCGGGAGGGAACACCGGGGAGCTGTTTTTT CASSQDSGAGGNTGELFF TRBV4-1 NA TRBJ2-2 TRBD2
TGTGCCAGCAGTTTAAGGGAGAACTATGGCTACACCTTC CASSLRENYGYTF TRBV12-3/TRBV12-4 NA TRBJ1-2 NA
TGTGCCAGCAGTGCGGGACAGGGATTTCAGCCCCAGCATTTT CASSAGQGFQPQHF TRBV27 NA TRBJ1-5 TRBD1
TGTGCCTGGAGTGACAGTGCAACTAATGAAAAACTGTTTTTT CAWSDSATNEKLFF TRBV30 NA TRBJ1-4 NA
TGCGCCAGCAGCTGGACAGGGATTAGGACTGAAGCTTTCTTT CASSWTGIRTEAFF TRBV5-1 once TRBJ1-1 TRBD1
TGTAGGGACAAAAATTCACCCCTCCACTTT CRDKNSPLHF TRBV21-1 NA TRBJ1-6 NA
TGTGCCAGCAGCGTAGGGACTAGCGGGATCCAAGAGACCCAGTACTTC CASSVGTSGIQETQYF TRBV9 NA TRBJ2-5 TRBD2
TGTGCCAGCAGCGTCGGACAAGAACAAGCTTTCTTT CASSVGQEQAFF TRBV9 NA TRBJ1-1 NA